A selection of T cell receptor beta chains follows, all from one sample in a study of T cells in localized non-small cell lung cancer. Clones were sequenced by immunoSEQ multiplex PCR, and TCRdb holds only the in-frame ones, with some missing. The repertoire holds roughly 19,000 clones, with 75% to 85% as singletons. The sample in question was peripheral blood, obtained before any cancer treatment. These TCRs come from a man aged 40 to 75 with stage I lung adenocarcinoma. The CDR3 runs from the conserved cysteine through the conserved F or W. A D gene is named only where the DNA matches it firmly. Only part of the rows carry a size: once, few, many, or a class if the clone is expanded.

J gene | V gene | D gene | clone size | CDR3 protein | CDR3 DNA
TRBJ2-3 | TRBV4-2 | . | . | CASSQDWSAPDTQYF | TGTGCCAGCAGCCAAGATTGGAGTGCCCCAGATACGCAGTATTTT
TRBJ1-1 | TRBV15 | . | . | CATSPRGRMNTEAFF | TGTGCCACCAGTCCAAGGGGAAGGATGAACACTGAAGCTTTCTTT
TRBJ1-1 | TRBV2 | . | . | CASSELENTEAFF | TGTGCCAGCAGTGAGTTAGAGAACACTGAAGCTTTCTTT
TRBJ2-1 | TRBV19 | TRBD2 | . | CASSMDLAGVPSYNEQFF | TGTGCCAGTAGTATGGACCTAGCGGGAGTCCCCTCCTACAATGAGCAGTTCTTC
TRBJ2-7 | TRBV27 | TRBD2 | . | CASSVNSGSYEQYF | TGTGCCAGCAGTGTCAATAGCGGGAGCTACGAGCAGTACTTC
TRBJ2-7 | TRBV11-1 | . | once | CASSLVPYEQYF | TGTGCCAGCAGCTTAGTTCCCTACGAGCAGTACTTC
TRBJ2-5 | TRBV9 | . | . | CASSVKQASMETQYF | TGTGCCAGCAGCGTAAAACAGGCAAGCATGGAGACCCAGTACTTC
TRBJ2-7 | TRBV27 | . | . | CASSVTSGPSGEQYF | TGTGCCAGCAGTGTAACCTCCGGGCCGTCCGGTGAGCAGTACTTC
TRBJ1-4 | TRBV29-1 | . | . | CSGAVGSEKLFF | TGCAGCGGCGCTGTGGGCTCTGAAAAACTGTTTTTT
TRBJ2-1 | TRBV7-2 | . | . | CASSFASYNEQFF | TGTGCCAGCAGCTTCGCCTCCTACAATGAGCAGTTCTTC
TRBJ2-3 | TRBV7-9 | . | . | CASSFRADTQYF | TGTGCCAGCAGCTTCCGGGCAGATACGCAGTATTTT
TRBJ2-7 | TRBV7-2 | TRBD2 | . | CASSLHLAGNYEQYF | TGTGCCAGCAGCCTCCATCTAGCGGGGAACTACGAGCAGTACTTC
TRBJ2-3 | TRBV28 | TRBD2 | once | CASSPPGLVKDTQYF | TGTGCCAGCAGTCCCCCGGGACTAGTGAAAGATACGCAGTATTTT
TRBJ2-1 | TRBV11-2 | TRBD2 | . | CASSPGGSGRGSFYNEQFF | TGTGCCAGCAGCCCGGGGGGGTCAGGTCGAGGGAGTTTTTACAATGAGCAGTTCTTC
TRBJ2-2 | TRBV10-3 | . | . | CAISETADTGELFF | TGTGCCATCAGTGAGACTGCCGACACCGGGGAGCTGTTTTTT
TRBJ2-7 | TRBV6-6 | . | . | CASSYSIHGSSYEQYF | TGTGCCAGCAGTTACTCGATCCACGGAAGCTCCTACGAGCAGTACTTC
TRBJ1-1 | TRBV11-2 | . | . | CASSLSNTEAFF | TGTGCCAGCAGCTTATCAAACACTGAAGCTTTCTTT
TRBJ2-2 | TRBV7-2 | . | . | CASSLLGRASNTGELFF | TGTGCCAGCAGCTTATTAGGTCGGGCTTCAAACACCGGGGAGCTGTTTTTT
TRBJ2-3 | TRBV5-4 | . | . | CASSYSGVGWNTQYF | TGTGCCAGCAGCTACTCTGGAGTCGGGTGGAATACGCAGTATTTT
TRBJ2-5 | TRBV27 | TRBD1 | . | CASSQTGGTKGETQYF | TGTGCCAGCAGTCAAACAGGGGGAACGAAGGGAGAGACCCAGTACTTC
TRBJ1-3 | TRBV30 | . | . | CAWSPPGLSGNTIYF | TGTGCCTGGAGTCCTCCGGGACTCTCTGGAAACACCATATATTTT
TRBJ2-5 | TRBV15 | . | few | CATSRVPSETQYF | TGTGCCACCAGCAGAGTTCCTAGCGAGACCCAGTACTTC
TRBJ1-1 | TRBV30 | . | . | CAWSVPDGPNVDTEAFF | TGTGCCTGGAGTGTACCTGACGGGCCGAACGTCGACACTGAAGCTTTCTTT
TRBJ2-5 | TRBV5-1 | . | . | CASSLETPGTLKETQYF | TGCGCCAGCAGCTTGGAAACCCCCGGGACACTTAAAGAGACCCAGTACTTC
TRBJ1-1 | TRBV29-1 | . | . | CSCGGGSTEAFF | TGCAGTTGTGGGGGGGGGAGCACTGAAGCTTTCTTT
TRBJ2-3 | TRBV30 | . | . | CASSLRPTDTQYF | TGTGCCTCGTCTTTGCGGCCCACAGATACGCAGTATTTT
TRBJ1-4 | TRBV4-1 | TRBD1 | . | CASSRVTGANEKLFF | TGCGCCAGCAGTCGAGTGACAGGGGCTAATGAAAAACTGTTTTTT